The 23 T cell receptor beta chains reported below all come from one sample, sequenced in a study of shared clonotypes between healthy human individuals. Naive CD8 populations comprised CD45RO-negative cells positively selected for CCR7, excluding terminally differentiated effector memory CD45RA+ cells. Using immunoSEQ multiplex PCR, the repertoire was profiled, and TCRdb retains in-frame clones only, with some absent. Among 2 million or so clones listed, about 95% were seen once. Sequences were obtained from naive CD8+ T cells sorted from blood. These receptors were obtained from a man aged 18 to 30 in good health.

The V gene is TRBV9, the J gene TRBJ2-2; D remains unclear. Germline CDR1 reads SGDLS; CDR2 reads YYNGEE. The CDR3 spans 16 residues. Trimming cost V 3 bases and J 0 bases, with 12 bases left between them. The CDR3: CASSEPAGSNTGELFF. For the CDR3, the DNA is TGTGCCAGCAGCGAGCCGGCCGGGTCGAACACCGGGGAGCTGTTTTTT. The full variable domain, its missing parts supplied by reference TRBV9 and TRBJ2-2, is DSGVTQTPKHLITATGQRVTLRCSPRSGDLSVYWYQQSLDQGLQFLIQYYNGEERAKGNILERFSAQQFPDLHSELNLSSLELGDSALYFCASSEPAGSNTGELFFGEGSRLTVL.

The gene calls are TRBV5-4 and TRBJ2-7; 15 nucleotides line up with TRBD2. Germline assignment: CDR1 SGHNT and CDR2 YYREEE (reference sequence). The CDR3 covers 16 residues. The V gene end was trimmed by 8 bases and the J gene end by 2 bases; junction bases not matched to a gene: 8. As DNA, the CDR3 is TGTGCCAGGGCAATCGGACTAGCGGGAGGGACCTACGAGCAGTACTTC. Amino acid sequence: CARAIGLAGGTYEQYF.

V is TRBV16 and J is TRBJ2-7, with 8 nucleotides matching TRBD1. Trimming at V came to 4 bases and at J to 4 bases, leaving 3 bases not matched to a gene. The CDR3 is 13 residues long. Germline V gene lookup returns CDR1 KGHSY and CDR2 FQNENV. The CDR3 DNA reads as TGTGCCAGCAGCCCCAGGACAGGGTACGAGCAGTACTTC. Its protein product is CASSPRTGYEQYF.

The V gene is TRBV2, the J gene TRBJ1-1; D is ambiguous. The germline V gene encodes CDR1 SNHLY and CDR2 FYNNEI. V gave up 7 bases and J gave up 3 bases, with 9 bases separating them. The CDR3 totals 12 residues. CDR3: CASKPRYTEAFF. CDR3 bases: TGTGCCAGCAAGCCCAGGTACACTGAAGCTTTCTTT.

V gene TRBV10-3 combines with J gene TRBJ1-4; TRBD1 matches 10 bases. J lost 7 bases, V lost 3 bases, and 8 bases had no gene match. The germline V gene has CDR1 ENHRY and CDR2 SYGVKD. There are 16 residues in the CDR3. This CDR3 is CAISDPSGTGVEKLFF. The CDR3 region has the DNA TGTGCCATCAGTGACCCCTCCGGGACAGGGGTTGAAAAACTGTTTTTT.

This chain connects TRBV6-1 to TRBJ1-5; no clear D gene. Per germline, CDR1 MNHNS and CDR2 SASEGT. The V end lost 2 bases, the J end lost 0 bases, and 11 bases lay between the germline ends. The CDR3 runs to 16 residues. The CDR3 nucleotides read TGTGCCAGCAGTGAAACCCCGGGGTATAGCAATCAGCCCCAGCATTTT. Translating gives CASSETPGYSNQPQHF.

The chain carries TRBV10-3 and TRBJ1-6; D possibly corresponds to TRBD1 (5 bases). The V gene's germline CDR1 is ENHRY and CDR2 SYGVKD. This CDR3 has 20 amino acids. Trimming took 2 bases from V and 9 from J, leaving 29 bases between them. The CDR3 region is CAISETPPGPSLSGGSPLHF. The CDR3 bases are TGTGCCATCAGTGAGACTCCTCCGGGTCCCAGCTTGTCTGGGGGTTCACCCCTCCACTTT.

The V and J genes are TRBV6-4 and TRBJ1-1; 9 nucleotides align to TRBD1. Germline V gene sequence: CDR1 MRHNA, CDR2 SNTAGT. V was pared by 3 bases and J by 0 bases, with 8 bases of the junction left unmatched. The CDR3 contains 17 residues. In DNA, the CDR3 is TGTGCCAGCAGTGAAGAACCGGGACAGGGTATGAACACTGAAGCTTTCTTT. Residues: CASSEEPGQGMNTEAFF.

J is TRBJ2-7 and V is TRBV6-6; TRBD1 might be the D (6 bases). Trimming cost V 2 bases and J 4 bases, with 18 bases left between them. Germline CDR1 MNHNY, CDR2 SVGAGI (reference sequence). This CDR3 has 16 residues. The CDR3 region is CASSYQQGGGFYEQYF. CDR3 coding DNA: TGTGCCAGCAGTTACCAACAGGGTGGAGGTTTTTACGAGCAGTACTTC.

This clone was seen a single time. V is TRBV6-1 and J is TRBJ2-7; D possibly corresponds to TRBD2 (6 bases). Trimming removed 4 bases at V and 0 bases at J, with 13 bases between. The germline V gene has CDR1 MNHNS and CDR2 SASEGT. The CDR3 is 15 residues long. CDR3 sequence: CASSGGTLSSYEQYF. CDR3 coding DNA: TGTGCCAGCAGTGGGGGGACTCTTAGCTCCTACGAGCAGTACTTC.

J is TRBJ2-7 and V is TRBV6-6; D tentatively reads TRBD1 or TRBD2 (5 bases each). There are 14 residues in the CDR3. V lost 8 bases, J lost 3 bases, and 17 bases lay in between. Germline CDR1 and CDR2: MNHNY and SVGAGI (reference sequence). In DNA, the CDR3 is TGTGCCAGCGGTCAACTAGGGGAAGGCTACGAGCAGTACTTC. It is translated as CASGQLGEGYEQYF.

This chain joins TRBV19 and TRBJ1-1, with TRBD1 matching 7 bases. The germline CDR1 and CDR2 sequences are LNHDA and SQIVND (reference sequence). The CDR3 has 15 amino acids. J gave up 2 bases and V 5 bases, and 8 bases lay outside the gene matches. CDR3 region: CASSSEGTANTEAFF. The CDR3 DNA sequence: TGTGCCAGTAGTTCTGAGGGGACAGCCAACACTGAAGCTTTCTTT.

Written as DNA, the CDR3 is TGTGCCACCAGCAGAGATTTACAAGAGACCCAGTACTTC. Translating it yields CATSRDLQETQYF. The chain uses TRBV15 and TRBJ2-5; D not certain. The V and J ends lost 0 bases and 2 bases respectively, with 4 bases between them. CDR1 is LNHNV, CDR2 YYDKDF, per germline (reference sequence). The CDR3 is 13 amino acids.

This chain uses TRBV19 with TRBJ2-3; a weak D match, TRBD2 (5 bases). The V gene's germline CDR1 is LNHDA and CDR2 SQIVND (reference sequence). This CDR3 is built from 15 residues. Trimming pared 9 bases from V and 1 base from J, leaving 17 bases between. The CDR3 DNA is TGTGCCAGCGCCAAGGAGGCCGGAGGCACAGATACGCAGTATTTT. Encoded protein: CASAKEAGGTDTQYF.

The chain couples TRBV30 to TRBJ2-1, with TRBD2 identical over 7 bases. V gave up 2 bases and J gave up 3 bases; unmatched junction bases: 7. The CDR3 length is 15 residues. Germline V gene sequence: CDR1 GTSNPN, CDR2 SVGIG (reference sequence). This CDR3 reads CAWSPRGGGYNEQFF. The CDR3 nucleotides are TGTGCCTGGAGTCCCCGTGGGGGGGGCTACAATGAGCAGTTCTTC.

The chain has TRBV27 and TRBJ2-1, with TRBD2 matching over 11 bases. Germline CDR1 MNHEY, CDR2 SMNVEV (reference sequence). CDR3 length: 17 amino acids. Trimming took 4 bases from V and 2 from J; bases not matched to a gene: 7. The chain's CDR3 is CASSSLTSGSTYNEQFF. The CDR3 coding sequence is TGTGCCAGCAGTTCCCTTACTAGCGGGAGTACCTACAATGAGCAGTTCTTC.

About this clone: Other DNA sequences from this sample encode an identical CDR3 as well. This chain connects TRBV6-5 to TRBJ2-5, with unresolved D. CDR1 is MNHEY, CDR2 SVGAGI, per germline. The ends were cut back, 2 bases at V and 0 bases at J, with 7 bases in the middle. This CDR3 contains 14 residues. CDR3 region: CASSYTGYQETQYF. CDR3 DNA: TGTGCCAGCAGTTACACGGGCTACCAAGAGACCCAGTACTTC.

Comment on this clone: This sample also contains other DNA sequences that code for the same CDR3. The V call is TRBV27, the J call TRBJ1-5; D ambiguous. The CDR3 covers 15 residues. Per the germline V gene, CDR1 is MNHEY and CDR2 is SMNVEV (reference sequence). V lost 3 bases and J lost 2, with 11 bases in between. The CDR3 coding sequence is TGTGCCAGCAGTTTGCGGCCTGGGGGCAATCAGCCCCAGCATTTT. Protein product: CASSLRPGGNQPQHF.

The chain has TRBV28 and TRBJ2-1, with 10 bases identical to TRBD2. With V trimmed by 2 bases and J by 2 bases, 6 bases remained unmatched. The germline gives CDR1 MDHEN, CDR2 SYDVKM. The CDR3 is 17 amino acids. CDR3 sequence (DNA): TGTGCCAGCAGTTTACTAGCGGGAGAGGGGACCTACAATGAGCAGTTCTTC. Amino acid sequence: CASSLLAGEGTYNEQFF. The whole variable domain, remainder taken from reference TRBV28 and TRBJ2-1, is DVKVTQSSRYLVKRTGEKVFLECVQDMDHENMFWYRQDPGLGLRLIYFSYDVKMKEKGDIPEGYSVSREKKERFSLILESASTNQTSMYLCASSLLAGEGTYNEQFFGPGTRLTVL.

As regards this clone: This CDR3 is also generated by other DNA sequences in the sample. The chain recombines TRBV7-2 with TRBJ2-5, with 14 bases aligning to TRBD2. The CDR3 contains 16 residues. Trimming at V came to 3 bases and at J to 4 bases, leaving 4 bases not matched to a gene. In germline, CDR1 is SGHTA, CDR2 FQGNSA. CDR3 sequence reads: CASSLGLAGVGETQYF. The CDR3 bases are TGTGCCAGCAGCTTGGGACTAGCGGGAGTGGGAGAGACCCAGTACTTC.

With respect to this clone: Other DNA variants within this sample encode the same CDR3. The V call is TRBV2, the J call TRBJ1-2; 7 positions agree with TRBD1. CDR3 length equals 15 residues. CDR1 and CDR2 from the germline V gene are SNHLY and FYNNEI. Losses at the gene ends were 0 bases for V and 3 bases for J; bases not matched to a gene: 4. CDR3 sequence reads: CASSEAAGGDYGYTF. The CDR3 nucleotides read TGTGCCAGCAGTGAAGCGGCAGGGGGTGACTATGGCTACACCTTC.

The CDR3 reads CASSLNWQGEQPQHF. The CDR3 bases are TGTGCCAGCAGCTTGAATTGGCAGGGCGAACAGCCCCAGCATTTT. V and J are TRBV5-5 and TRBJ1-5; D possibly corresponds to TRBD1 (5 bases). Germline CDR1 reads SGHKS; CDR2 reads YYEKEE (reference sequence). This CDR3 is 15 amino acids long. V was shortened by 1 base and J by 7 bases, with 15 bases between the two germline ends.

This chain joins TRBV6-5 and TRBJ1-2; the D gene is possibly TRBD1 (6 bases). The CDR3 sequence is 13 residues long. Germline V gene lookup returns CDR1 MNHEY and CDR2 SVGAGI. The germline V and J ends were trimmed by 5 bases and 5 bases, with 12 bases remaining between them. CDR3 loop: CASSGSGHYGYTF. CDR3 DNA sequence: TGTGCCAGCAGTGGCTCGGGACATTATGGCTACACCTTC.